A single sample gave rise to the 25 T cell receptor beta chains below, sequenced in a study of response to subunit inactivated influenza vaccine. TCRdb used MiXCR to reprocess the RT-PCR reads, holding one entry per CDR3 protein. The repertoire consists of some 850,000 distinct CDR3 sequences, with approximately 17% occurring once and the leading ten covering approximately 10%. The source was PBMCs from blood, collected about 5 days after vaccination. The receptors were gathered from a middle-aged man who received an inactivated influenza vaccine.

This clonotype has a handful of counts. The J gene is TRBJ1-1, the V gene TRBV4-3; D is unclear. The CDR3 is 14 amino acids. Germline V CDR1 and CDR2: LGHNA, YSLEER. V was trimmed by 1 base and J by 0 bases, leaving 6 bases between them. CDR3 in DNA: TGCGCCAGCAGCCAAGCTGTGCTGAACACTGAAGCTTTCTTT. This encodes CASSQAVLNTEAFF.

The chain couples TRBV20-1 to TRBJ1-5, with D possibly being TRBD1 (6 bases). Germline CDR1 DFQATT, CDR2 SNEGSKA (reference sequence). The CDR3 contains 14 residues. Trimming stripped 5 bases from V and 4 bases from J, with 15 bases between. The CDR3, as DNA: TGCAGTGCTTTCCCGGGACACCTTAATCAGCCCCAGCATTTT. Residues: CSAFPGHLNQPQHF.

The chain joins TRBV10-3 to TRBJ2-1, with TRBD2 identical over 12 bases. Germline V gene sequence: CDR1 ENHRY, CDR2 SYGVKD. The length of the CDR3 is 20 residues. V dropped 9 bases and J dropped 0; count of bases not matched to a gene: 18. The chain's CDR3 is CAIRSPALAGGPNSYNEQFF. The CDR3 region has the DNA TGTGCCATTCGTTCCCCAGCTCTAGCGGGAGGGCCTAACTCCTACAATGAGCAGTTCTTC.

V and J are TRBV11-2 and TRBJ2-6; 12 bases map to TRBD2. With 4 bases clipped from V and 0 bases from J, the junction kept 7 bases outside the gene matches. The CDR3 contains 19 residues. Germline V CDR1 and CDR2: SGHAT, FQNNGV. The DNA of the CDR3 is TGTGCCAGCAGCTACCAGACTAGCGGGAGAGCCTCTGGGGCCAACGTCCTGACTTTC. Residues: CASSYQTSGRASGANVLTF.

In its sample, this clonotype was seen a few times. The chain is built from TRBV29-1 and TRBJ2-7; possibly TRBD1 for D (6 bases). V lost 6 bases to trimming and J lost 3 bases, with 18 bases between them. The CDR3 has 14 residues. Germline CDR1 is SQVTM and CDR2 is ANQGSEA. The CDR3 DNA follows: TGCAGCGTCCCCACAGGGAATGGCTTCTACGAGCAGTACTTC. The encoded protein is CSVPTGNGFYEQYF.

The chain carries TRBV15 and TRBJ2-5; either TRBD1 or TRBD2 may supply D (5 bases each). The V end lost 3 bases, the J end lost 3 bases, and 17 bases lay between the germline ends. Germline V gives CDR1 LNHNV, CDR2 YYDKDF (reference sequence). The CDR3 runs 16 residues. The CDR3 protein is CATSSLSRDGKETQYF. CDR3 coding DNA: TGTGCCACCAGCAGTCTATCTCGGGACGGTAAAGAGACCCAGTACTTC.

The rearrangement joins TRBV7-8 to TRBJ2-1, with D possibly being TRBD1 (6 bases). The CDR3 contains 15 residues. Germline CDR1 SGHVS, CDR2 FQNEAQ. V was cut by 5 bases and J by 6 bases, with 17 bases left in between. Written as DNA, the CDR3 is TGTGCCAGCAGCCCCTCCGGCAGGGGTAGCAATGAGCAGTTCTTC. Translating gives CASSPSGRGSNEQFF.

The V and J genes are TRBV20-1 and TRBJ2-2; TRBD1 matches 8 bases. The V gene's germline CDR1 is DFQATT and CDR2 SNEGSKA (reference sequence). The CDR3 loop spans 18 amino acids. The V gene end was trimmed by 0 bases and the J gene end by 0 bases; junction bases not matched to a gene: 9. The chain's CDR3 is CSARDLLGTGTNTGELFF. As DNA, the CDR3 is TGCAGTGCTAGAGATCTTCTAGGGACAGGAACGAACACCGGGGAGCTGTTTTTT.

This chain uses TRBV15 with TRBJ2-5; D is unresolved. V gave up 3 bases and J gave up 0 bases, with 11 bases separating them. The germline V gene has CDR1 LNHNV and CDR2 YYDKDF (reference sequence). This CDR3 spans 15 amino acids. The CDR3 sequence: CATSRAAEYQETQYF. CDR3 in DNA: TGTGCCACCAGCAGGGCCGCGGAGTACCAAGAGACCCAGTACTTC. Full variable domain (rest looked up from reference TRBV15 and TRBJ2-5): DAMVIQNPRYQVTQFGKPVTLSCSQTLNHNVMYWYQQKSSQAPKLLFHYYDKDFNNEADTPDNFQSRRPNTSFCFLDIRSPGLGDTAMYLCATSRAAEYQETQYFGPGTRLLVL.

The chain couples TRBV24-1 to TRBJ2-3; 8 nucleotides match TRBD2. The CDR3 totals 16 residues. Germline values: CDR1 KGHDR, CDR2 SFDVKD. The V gene end was trimmed by 1 base and the J gene end by 4 bases; junction bases not matched to a gene: 6. CDR3 in DNA: TGTGCCACCAGTGATTTCCGAGCGGGAGCCGCAGATACGCAGTATTTT. Residues: CATSDFRAGAADTQYF.

This clonotype was recorded many times. CDR3 coding DNA: TGCAGTGCTCTCAGCTCTAAGACAGGGGGCGTCTCCTACGAGCAGTACTTC. The encoded protein is CSALSSKTGGVSYEQYF. The chain links TRBV20-1 to TRBJ2-7, with 10 nucleotides matching TRBD1. The germline V gene has CDR1 DFQATT and CDR2 SNEGSKA (reference sequence). V lost 5 bases to trimming and J lost 0 bases; unmatched junction nucleotides: 13. CDR3 length: 17 amino acids.

The chain has TRBV5-6 and TRBJ2-3, with TRBD2 as a possible D gene (6 bases). The germline V and J ends were trimmed by 1 base and 1 base, with 10 bases remaining between them. CDR1 is SGHDT and CDR2 is YYEEEE in the germline V gene. The CDR3 consists of 15 residues. CDR3 DNA: TGTGCCAGCAGCTTGAACGGGGGTGGCACAGATACGCAGTATTTT. Translation gives CASSLNGGGTDTQYF.

The genes are TRBV11-2 and TRBJ2-3; D is unclear. The V gene's germline CDR1 is SGHAT and CDR2 FQNNGV. There are 13 residues in the CDR3. V was trimmed by 2 bases and J by 4 bases, leaving 7 bases between them. The CDR3: CASSLTLADTQYF. CDR3 coding DNA: TGTGCCAGCAGCTTAACCCTCGCAGATACGCAGTATTTT.

The chain combines TRBV19 with TRBJ2-7; TRBD2 might be the D (6 bases). CDR1 is LNHDA, CDR2 SQIVND, per germline (reference sequence). The CDR3 sequence is 15 residues long. V was shortened by 3 bases and J by 7 bases, with 19 bases between the two germline ends. CDR3 coding DNA: TGTGCCAGTAGTATTTATGGGACTTCATCGGGAGAGCAGTACTTC. Translated, it gives CASSIYGTSSGEQYF.

This chain links TRBV7-2 with TRBJ2-1, with TRBD2 matching 9 bases. This CDR3 has 17 amino acids. Germline CDR1 reads SGHTA; CDR2 reads FQGNSA. V shed 4 bases, J shed 2 bases, and the junction held 9 bases outside the gene matches. The CDR3 DNA reads as TGTGCCAGCAGCTGGGGGGCGGGAGGGTTCCCCTACAATGAGCAGTTCTTC. Translating it yields CASSWGAGGFPYNEQFF.

This clonotype was counted many times. The chain couples TRBV20-1 to TRBJ2-7; possibly TRBD1 or TRBD2 for D (5 bases each). The CDR3 runs to 11 residues. The germline CDR1 and CDR2 sequences are DFQATT and SNEGSKA (reference sequence). CDR3 sequence reads: CSAGTAYEQYF. The CDR3 DNA is TGCAGCGCTGGGACCGCCTACGAGCAGTACTTC.

The V gene is TRBV5-1, the J gene TRBJ1-2, with D perhaps matching TRBD1 (6 bases). The germline V and J ends were trimmed by 4 bases and 4 bases, with 17 bases remaining between them. This CDR3 has 15 amino acids. Germline V gene sequence: CDR1 SGHRS, CDR2 YFSETQ. The chain's CDR3 is CASSPVGGQTYGYTF. The CDR3 DNA reads as TGCGCCAGCAGCCCGGTGGGGGGGCAGACCTATGGCTACACCTTC.

This clonotype was detected many times. The chain uses TRBV20-1 and TRBJ2-7, with TRBD1 identical over 9 bases. V was pared by 5 bases and J by 4 bases, with 0 bases of the junction left unmatched. The CDR3 is 11 residues long. The V gene's germline CDR1 is DFQATT and CDR2 SNEGSKA (reference sequence). The CDR3 bases are TGCAGTGCTGGACAGGGGTACGAGCAGTACTTC. Its translation is CSAGQGYEQYF.

This clonotype was recorded a few times. The chain combines TRBV6-1 with TRBJ1-6; D uncertain. V was trimmed by 8 bases and J by 0 bases, leaving 14 bases between them. The germline V gene has CDR1 MNHNS and CDR2 SASEGT. The length of the CDR3 is 16 residues. CDR3 residues: CASLRTPSSYNSPLHF. CDR3 sequence (DNA): TGTGCCAGCTTGCGGACCCCGAGCTCCTATAATTCACCCCTCCACTTT.

CDR3 region: CASSTDSYTYEQYF. CDR3 DNA: TGCGCCAGCAGCACGGACAGTTACACCTACGAGCAGTACTTC. The rearrangement joins TRBV5-1 to TRBJ2-7; D perhaps matches TRBD1 (6 bases). The CDR3 loop spans 14 amino acids. V was pared by 4 bases and J by 2 bases, with 13 bases between. Germline V gives CDR1 SGHRS, CDR2 YFSETQ.

This clonotype has only a few counts. The chain carries TRBV11-1 and TRBJ2-7; 10 bases are shared with TRBD1. The CDR3 is 18 amino acids. The V and J ends lost 5 bases and 1 base, in that order; junction bases with no gene match: 14. Per the germline V gene, CDR1 is SGHAT and CDR2 is FQDESV (reference sequence). The CDR3 region is CASSHPVGGQGDSYEQYF. As DNA, the CDR3 is TGTGCCAGCAGCCACCCGGTGGGTGGACAGGGGGATTCCTACGAGCAGTACTTC.

CDR3 sequence: CASSYGEGSNQPQHF. The CDR3 coding sequence is TGTGCCAGCAGTTACGGTGAGGGAAGCAATCAGCCCCAGCATTTT. The chain joins TRBV6-5 to TRBJ1-5; no clear D gene. V lost 2 bases, J lost 1 base, and 9 bases lay in between. CDR1 is MNHEY, CDR2 SVGAGI, per germline. This CDR3 region has 15 residues.

This clonotype was recorded at least ten times. The rearrangement joins TRBV29-1 to TRBJ2-3; the D gene is possibly TRBD2 (6 bases). CDR1 and CDR2 (germline): SQVTM, ANQGSEA. Trimming left V 3 bases short and J 1 base short, with 11 bases between. The CDR3 totals 14 residues. CDR3 DNA sequence: TGCAGCGTTGATACGGGGGTCCGCACAGATACGCAGTATTTT. It yields the protein CSVDTGVRTDTQYF.

This clonotype was seen many times. This sequence joins TRBV10-3 and TRBJ2-7, with D perhaps matching TRBD1 (6 bases). This CDR3 has 16 residues. Trimming took off 2 bases at V and 1 base at J, with 15 bases between the two ends. The V gene's germline CDR1 is ENHRY and CDR2 SYGVKD. CDR3 nucleotide sequence: TGTGCCATCAGTGAGCCACCCCGACAGGTTTCCTACGAGCAGTACTTC. Translated: CAISEPPRQVSYEQYF.

This clonotype was observed a few times. V usage is TRBV6-2 or TRBV6-3 and J usage is TRBJ2-3, with a possible D match to TRBD2 (6 bases). CDR1 MNHEY and CDR2 SVGEGT come from the germline V gene. The CDR3 totals 15 residues. Trimming took 6 bases from V and 2 from J, leaving 15 bases between them. The CDR3 sequence is CASSAHRDSTDTQYF. The DNA for the CDR3 is TGTGCCAGCAGCGCCCACCGGGACTCCACAGATACGCAGTATTTT.